This T cell receptor beta chain was identified in a study of cytotoxic CD8 clonotypes in ibrutinib-treated CLL. The repertoire was sequenced with immunoSEQ multiplex PCR; TCRdb's copy has only in-frame clones and lacks some. The sample contains approximately 190,000 clones, roughly three quarters of which appear only once. Germline loops: CDR1 SGHAT, CDR2 FQNNGV. The CDR3 covers 16 residues. Trimming took 1 base from V and 6 from J, leaving 16 bases between them. The chain employs TRBV11-2 and TRBJ2-1; D assignment may be TRBD1 or TRBD2 (5 bases each). The sample in question was PBMCs, obtained after 12 months of ibrutinib treatment. The sequence came from a human donor with chronic lymphocytic leukemia. This chain's CDR3 is CASSLAGPFPSNEQFF. CDR3 DNA: TGTGCCAGCAGCTTAGCGGGACCTTTCCCCTCCAATGAGCAGTTCTTC.